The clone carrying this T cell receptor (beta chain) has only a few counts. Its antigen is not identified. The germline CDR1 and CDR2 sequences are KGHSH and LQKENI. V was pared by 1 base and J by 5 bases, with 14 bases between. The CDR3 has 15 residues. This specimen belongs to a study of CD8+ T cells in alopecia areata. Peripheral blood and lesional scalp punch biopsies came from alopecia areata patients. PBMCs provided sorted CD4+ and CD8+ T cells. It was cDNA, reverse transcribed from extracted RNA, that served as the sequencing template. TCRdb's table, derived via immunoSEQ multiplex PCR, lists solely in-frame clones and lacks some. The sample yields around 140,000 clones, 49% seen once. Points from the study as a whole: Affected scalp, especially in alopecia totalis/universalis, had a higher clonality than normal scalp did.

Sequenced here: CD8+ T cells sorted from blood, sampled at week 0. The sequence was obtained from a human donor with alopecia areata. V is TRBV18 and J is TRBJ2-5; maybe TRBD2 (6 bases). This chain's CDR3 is CASSPLTGEMETQYF. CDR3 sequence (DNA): TGTGCCAGCTCACCACTGACGGGGGAGATGGAGACCCAGTACTTC.